The 4 T cell receptor beta chains reported below all come from one sample, sequenced in a study of CD8 T cells in Susac syndrome (dated by TCRdb to the late 2010s). Library preparation employed the immunoSEQ multiplex PCR assay. RNA was extracted using the RNeasy kit, and roughly 0.45 to 1 microgram was reverse transcribed with random hexamers. Clones were called with MiXCR by TCRdb after fastp trimmed the public reads at Q25, and only in-frame beta chains were retained. One record per CDR3 amino acid sequence lists the most common genes and DNA. In all, the sample holds under 110,000 distinct CDR3 sequences, and approximately 95% of those were seen once. The ten largest clones capture 0.41% of the sample. Sequenced sample: CD8+ T cells from PBMCs. The receptors shown here come from a human donor with Susac syndrome.

V is TRBV7-9 and J is TRBJ2-5, with a possible D match to TRBD1 (6 bases). The CDR3 consists of 14 residues. The V gene's germline CDR1 is SEHNR and CDR2 FQNEAQ (reference sequence). V was shortened by 5 bases and J by 5 bases, with 15 bases between the two germline ends. CDR3 sequence (DNA): TGTGCCAGCAGCCTTAGTAACAGGGTTGAGACCCAGTACTTC. It is translated as CASSLSNRVETQYF.

V and J are TRBV5-1 and TRBJ2-7, with D possibly matching TRBD2 (5 bases). Trimming pared 3 bases from V and 2 bases from J, leaving 12 bases between. The length of the CDR3 is 14 residues. Germline CDR1 SGHRS, CDR2 YFSETQ. The CDR3 DNA is TGCGCCAGCAGCTGGGGAGTAGACGCCTACGAGCAGTACTTC. Protein sequence: CASSWGVDAYEQYF.

The chain combines TRBV13 with TRBJ2-7; perhaps TRBD2 as D (7 bases). This CDR3 spans 12 amino acids. Germline V gives CDR1 PRHDT, CDR2 FYEKMQ (reference sequence). Trimming left V 6 bases short and J 5 bases short, with 11 bases between. The CDR3 bases are TGTGCCAGCAGAGGGGGGGGGAACGAGCAGTACTTC. Protein sequence: CASRGGGNEQYF. The full variable domain, completed using reference TRBV13 and TRBJ2-7, is AAGVIQSPRHLIKEKRETATLKCYPIPRHDTVYWYQQGPGQDPQFLISFYEKMQSDKGSIPDRFSAQQFSDYHSELNMSSLELGDSALYFCASRGGGNEQYFGPGTRLTVT.

The rearrangement joins TRBV6-6 to TRBJ1-5; no clear D. Trimming cost V 7 bases and J 0 bases, with 7 bases left between them. Per the germline V gene, CDR1 is MNHNY and CDR2 is SVGAGI (reference sequence). The CDR3 is 13 amino acids. CDR3 coding DNA: TGTGCCAGCACCCAATATAGCAATCAGCCCCAGCATTTT. It specifies CASTQYSNQPQHF.